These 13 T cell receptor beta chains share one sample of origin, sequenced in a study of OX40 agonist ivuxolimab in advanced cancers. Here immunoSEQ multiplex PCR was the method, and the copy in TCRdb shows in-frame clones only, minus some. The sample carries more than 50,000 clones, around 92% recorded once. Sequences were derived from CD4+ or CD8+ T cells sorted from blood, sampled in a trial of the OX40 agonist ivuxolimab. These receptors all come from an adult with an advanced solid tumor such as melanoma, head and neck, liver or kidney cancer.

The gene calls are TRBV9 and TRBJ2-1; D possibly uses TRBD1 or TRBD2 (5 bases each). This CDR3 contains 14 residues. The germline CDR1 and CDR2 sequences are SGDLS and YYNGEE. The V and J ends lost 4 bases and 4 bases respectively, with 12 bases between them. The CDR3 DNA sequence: TGTGCCAGCAGCCCAGGGAGTAATTACAATGAGCAGTTCTTC. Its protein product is CASSPGSNYNEQFF.

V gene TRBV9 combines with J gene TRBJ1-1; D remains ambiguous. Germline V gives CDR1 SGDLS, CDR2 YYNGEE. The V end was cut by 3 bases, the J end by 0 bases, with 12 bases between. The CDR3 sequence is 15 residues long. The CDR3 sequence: CASSALTTLNTEAFF. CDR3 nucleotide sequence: TGTGCCAGCAGCGCGCTCACAACGTTGAACACTGAAGCTTTCTTT.

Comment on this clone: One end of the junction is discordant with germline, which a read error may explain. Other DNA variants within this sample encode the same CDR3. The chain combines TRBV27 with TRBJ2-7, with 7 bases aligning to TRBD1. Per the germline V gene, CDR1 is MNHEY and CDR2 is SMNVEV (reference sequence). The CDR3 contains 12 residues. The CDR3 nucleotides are TGTGCCAGCAGTTTAATAGGGGGCGAGCAATACTTC. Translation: CASSLIGGEQYF.

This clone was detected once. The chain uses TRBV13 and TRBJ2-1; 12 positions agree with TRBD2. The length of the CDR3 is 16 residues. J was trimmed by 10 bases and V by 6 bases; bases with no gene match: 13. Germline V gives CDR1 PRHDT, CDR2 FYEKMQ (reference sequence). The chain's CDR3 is CASRGLAGAESGEQFF. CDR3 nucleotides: TGTGCCAGCAGGGGACTAGCGGGCGCCGAGTCAGGGGAGCAGTTCTTC.

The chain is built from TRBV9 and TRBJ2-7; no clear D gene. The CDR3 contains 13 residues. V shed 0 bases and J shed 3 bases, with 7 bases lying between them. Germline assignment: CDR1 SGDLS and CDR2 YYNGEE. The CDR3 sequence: CASSVAANYEQYF. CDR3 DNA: TGTGCCAGCAGCGTAGCGGCCAACTACGAGCAGTACTTC.

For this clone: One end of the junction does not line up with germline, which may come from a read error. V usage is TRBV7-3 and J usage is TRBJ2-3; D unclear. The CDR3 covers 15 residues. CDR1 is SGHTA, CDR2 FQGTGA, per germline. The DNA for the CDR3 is TGTACCAGCAGTCAATCGTGGAGTCGAGGAGATACGCAGTATTTT. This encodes CTSSQSWSRGDTQYF.

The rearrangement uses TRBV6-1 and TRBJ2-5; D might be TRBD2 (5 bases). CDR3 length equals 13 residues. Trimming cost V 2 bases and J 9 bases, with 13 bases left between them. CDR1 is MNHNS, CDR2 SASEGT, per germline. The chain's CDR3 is CASSEPWRHAQYF. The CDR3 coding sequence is TGTGCCAGCAGTGAACCCTGGAGGCACGCCCAGTACTTC.

In DNA form, the CDR3 reads TGTGCCAGCAGCGTAGCCGGGACAGGGGCCTACGAGCAGTACTTC. Protein product: CASSVAGTGAYEQYF. The chain has TRBV9 and TRBJ2-7; 10 nucleotides agree with TRBD1. The J segment lost 2 bases and the V segment lost 0 bases, leaving 2 bases of the junction unmatched. Germline lookup yields CDR1 SGDLS and CDR2 YYNGEE. This CDR3 has 15 amino acids.

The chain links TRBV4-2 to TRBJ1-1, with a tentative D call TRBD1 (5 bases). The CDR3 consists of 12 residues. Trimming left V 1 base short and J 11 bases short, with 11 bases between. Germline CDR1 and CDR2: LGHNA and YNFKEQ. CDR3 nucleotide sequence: TGTGCCAGCAGCCAAGGGGGGGGGTCGGCTTTCTTT. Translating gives CASSQGGGSAFF.

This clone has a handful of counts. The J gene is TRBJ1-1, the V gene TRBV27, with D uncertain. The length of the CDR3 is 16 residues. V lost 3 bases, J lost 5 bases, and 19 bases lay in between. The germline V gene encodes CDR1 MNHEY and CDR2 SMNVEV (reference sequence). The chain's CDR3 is CASSLSTTDYRTEAFF. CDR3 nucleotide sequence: TGTGCCAGCAGTTTGTCAACGACGGATTACCGAACTGAAGCTTTCTTT.

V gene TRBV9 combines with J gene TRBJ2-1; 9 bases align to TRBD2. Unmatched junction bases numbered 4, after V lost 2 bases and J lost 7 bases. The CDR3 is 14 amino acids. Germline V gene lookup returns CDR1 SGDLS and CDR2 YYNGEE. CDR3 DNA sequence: TGTGCCAGCAGCGTGATAGCGGGGGTGAATGAGCAGTTCTTC. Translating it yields CASSVIAGVNEQFF.

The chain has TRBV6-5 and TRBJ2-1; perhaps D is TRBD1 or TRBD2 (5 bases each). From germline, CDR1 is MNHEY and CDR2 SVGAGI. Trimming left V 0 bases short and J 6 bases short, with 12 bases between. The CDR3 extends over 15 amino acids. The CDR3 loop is CASSYSPGTGNEQFF. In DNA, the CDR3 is TGTGCCAGCAGTTACTCTCCAGGGACGGGCAATGAGCAGTTCTTC.

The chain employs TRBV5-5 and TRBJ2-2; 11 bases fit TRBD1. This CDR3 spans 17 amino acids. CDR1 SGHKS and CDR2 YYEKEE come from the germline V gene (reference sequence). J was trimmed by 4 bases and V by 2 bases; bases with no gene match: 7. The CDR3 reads CASSLERTGGFTGELFF. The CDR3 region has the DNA TGTGCCAGCAGCTTAGAGAGGACAGGGGGCTTCACCGGGGAGCTGTTTTTT. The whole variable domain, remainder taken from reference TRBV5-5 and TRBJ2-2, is DAGVTQSPTHLIKTRGQQVTLRCSPISGHKSVSWYQQVLGQGPQFIFQYYEKEERGRGNFPDRFSARQFPNYSSELNVNALLLGDSALYLCASSLERTGGFTGELFFGEGSRLTVL.